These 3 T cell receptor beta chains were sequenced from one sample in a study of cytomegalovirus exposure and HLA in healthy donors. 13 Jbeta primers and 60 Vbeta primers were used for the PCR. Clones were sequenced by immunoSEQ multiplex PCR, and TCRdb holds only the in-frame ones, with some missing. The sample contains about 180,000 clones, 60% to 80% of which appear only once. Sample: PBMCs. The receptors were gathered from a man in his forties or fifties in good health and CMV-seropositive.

The CDR3 nucleotides read TGCAGCGTTGACGTACTAGCGGGCCCCAATGAGCAGTTCTTC. This encodes CSVDVLAGPNEQFF. V usage is TRBV29-1 and J usage is TRBJ2-1; 9 bases are a match to TRBD2. The V gene's germline CDR1 is SQVTM and CDR2 ANQGSEA. The V and J ends lost 3 bases and 6 bases, in that order; junction bases with no gene match: 6. This CDR3 contains 14 residues.

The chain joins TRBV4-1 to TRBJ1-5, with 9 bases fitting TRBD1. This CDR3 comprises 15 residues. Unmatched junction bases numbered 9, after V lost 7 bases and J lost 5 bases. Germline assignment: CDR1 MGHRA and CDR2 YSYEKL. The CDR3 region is CASTRTGGSDQPQHF. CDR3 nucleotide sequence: TGCGCCAGCACCCGAACAGGGGGCTCTGATCAGCCCCAGCATTTT.

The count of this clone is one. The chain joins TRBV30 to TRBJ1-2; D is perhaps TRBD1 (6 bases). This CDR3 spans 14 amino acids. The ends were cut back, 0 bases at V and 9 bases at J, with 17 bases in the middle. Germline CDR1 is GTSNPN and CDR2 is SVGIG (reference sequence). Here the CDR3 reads CAWSVGGADPRYTF. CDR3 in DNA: TGTGCCTGGAGTGTGGGGGGGGCCGATCCTCGCTACACCTTC.